Shown below are 7 T cell receptor beta chains from a single sample sequenced in a study of CD8+ T cells in alopecia areata. RNA extraction was followed by reverse transcription into cDNA, which acted as the sequencing template. Method: immunoSEQ multiplex PCR; TCRdb's copy keeps in-frame clones and lacks some. The data hold some 170,000 clones, with 59% observed a single time. This material consisted of CD4+ T cells sorted from blood, taken at week 0. The receptors were sampled from a human donor with alopecia areata.

The chain combines TRBV28 with TRBJ1-2; tentatively, D is TRBD1 (5 bases). From germline, CDR1 is MDHEN and CDR2 SYDVKM. The ends were cut back, 6 bases at V and 2 bases at J, with 16 bases in the middle. This CDR3 contains 15 residues. The CDR3 protein is CASSPGGTGNYGYTF. DNA of the CDR3: TGTGCCAGCAGCCCGGGAGGGACGGGGAACTATGGCTACACCTTC.

The chain recombines TRBV30 with TRBJ2-7, with TRBD1 matching over 7 bases. Germline V gene lookup returns CDR1 GTSNPN and CDR2 SVGIG (reference sequence). The CDR3 sequence is 15 residues long. J gave up 6 bases and V 0 bases, and 11 bases lay outside the gene matches. The CDR3 DNA follows: TGTGCCTGGAGTGTTCGTTATACAGGGGTGGCCGAGCAGTACTTC. It is translated as CAWSVRYTGVAEQYF.

This rearrangement joins TRBV21-1 to TRBJ2-3; the table's TRBD2 call for D was not verified on the DNA. TRBV21-1 is annotated as a pseudogene. There are 15 residues in the CDR3. CDR3 in DNA: TGTGCCAGCGTCACCGGGACTAGGGGGAAAGATACGCAGTATTTT. Encoded protein: CASVTGTRGKDTQYF.

This clone came up a few times. This rearrangement joins TRBV28 to TRBJ2-7; 13 positions match TRBD2. The CDR3 covers 14 residues. Germline CDR1 reads MDHEN; CDR2 reads SYDVKM. Trimming took 7 bases from V and 2 from J; bases not matched to a gene: 2. CDR3 DNA: TGTGCCAGCACGACTAGCGGGGGGCCCTACGAGCAGTACTTC. Amino acid sequence: CASTTSGGPYEQYF.

The rearrangement joins TRBV29-1 to TRBJ1-2; unclear D gene. Between the trimmed V and J ends, which lost 4 bases and 8 bases, there was a span of 11 bases. Germline CDR1 reads SQVTM; CDR2 reads ANQGSEA. This CDR3 is built from 11 residues. CDR3 sequence reads: CSVVLGSGYTF. The CDR3 coding sequence is TGCAGCGTTGTATTGGGGTCAGGCTACACCTTC. Full variable domain (missing parts from reference TRBV29-1 and TRBJ1-2): SAVISQKPSRDICQRGTSLTIQCQVDSQVTMMFWYRQQPGQSLTLIATANQGSEATYESGFVIDKFPISRPNLTFSTLTVSNMSPEDSSIYLCSVVLGSGYTFGSGTRLTVV.

On this clone: At the DNA level, this CDR3 is encoded by other sequences in the same sample as well. The rearrangement links TRBV15 to TRBJ1-2; weak D call: TRBD1 (5 bases). CDR1 is LNHNV, CDR2 YYDKDF, per germline (reference sequence). V lost 1 base to trimming and J lost 6 bases, with 6 bases between them. The CDR3 loop spans 12 amino acids. This CDR3 is CATSRGGDGYTF. CDR3 bases: TGTGCCACCAGCAGAGGAGGGGATGGCTACACCTTC. Looking up the rest from reference TRBV15 and TRBJ1-2 gives the full variable domain: DAMVIQNPRYQVTQFGKPVTLSCSQTLNHNVMYWYQQKSSQAPKLLFHYYDKDFNNEADTPDNFQSRRPNTSFCFLDIRSPGLGDTAMYLCATSRGGDGYTFGSGTRLTVV.

The sample holds a few counts of this clone. The CDR3 here is CASSVGLETQYF. In DNA, the CDR3 is TGTGCCAGCAGCGTAGGCTTGGAGACCCAGTACTTC. The chain couples TRBV9 to TRBJ2-5; D is unclear. Germline V lookup: CDR1 SGDLS, CDR2 YYNGEE. Between the trimmed V and J ends, which lost 0 bases and 5 bases, there was a span of 5 bases. The CDR3 runs to 12 residues.